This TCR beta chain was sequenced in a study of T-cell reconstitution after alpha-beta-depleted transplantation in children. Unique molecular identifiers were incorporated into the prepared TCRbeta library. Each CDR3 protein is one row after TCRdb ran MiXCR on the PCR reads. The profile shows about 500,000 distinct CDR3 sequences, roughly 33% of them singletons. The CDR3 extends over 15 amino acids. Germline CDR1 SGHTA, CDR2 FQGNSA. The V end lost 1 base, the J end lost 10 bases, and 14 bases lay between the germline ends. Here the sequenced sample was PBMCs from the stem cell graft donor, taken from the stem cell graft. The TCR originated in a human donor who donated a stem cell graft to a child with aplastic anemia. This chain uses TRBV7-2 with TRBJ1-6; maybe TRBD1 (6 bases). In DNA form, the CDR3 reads TGTGCCAGCAGCTTAGATGGGGGGCGCGGATCACCCCTCCACTTT. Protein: CASSLDGGRGSPLHF.